This T cell receptor (beta chain) was identified in a study of OX40 agonist ivuxolimab in advanced cancers. Looking at the study overall: Mean age approximately 55 years, range 23 to 79; about 81% male. Study-level findings and limits: In the expanded peripheral T cells, antigen specificity was never determined.

Some clones are missing from TCRdb's copy, which holds only in-frame ones; the method was immunoSEQ multiplex PCR. Of more than 45,000 clones in the sample, approximately 84% are singletons; the top ten hold 1.1%. Trimming left V 4 bases short and J 9 bases short, with 11 bases between. CDR3 length: 11 residues. Germline V lookup: CDR1 SQVTM, CDR2 ANQGSEA. The study sampled blood at baseline, cycle 4 day 1, and cycle 7 day 1. A note on this clone: Its antigen remains unidentified.

The specimen comprised CD4+ or CD8+ T cells sorted from blood, sampled in a trial of the OX40 agonist ivuxolimab. This TCR was recovered from an adult with an advanced solid tumor such as melanoma, head and neck, liver or kidney cancer. The chain uses TRBV29-1 and TRBJ2-3; no clear D gene. Here the CDR3 reads CSVVGPGTQYF. The DNA for the CDR3 is TGCAGCGTTGTGGGTCCTGGAACGCAGTATTTT.